This TCR beta chain emerged from a study of long-term antiretroviral therapy in people with HIV. Overall study: The oldest samples precede the 2015 immediate-ART recommendation by about a decade. General study points: Post-ART diversity increased but stayed below transplant donor controls. Collection spanned 2004 to 2017; ART regimens may be less effective than current ones.

The CDR3 runs 16 residues. Germline lookup yields CDR1 LNHDA and CDR2 SQIVND (reference sequence). Between the trimmed V and J ends, which lost 1 base and 1 base, there was a span of 10 bases. Details on this clone: Its cognate antigen is unknown.

Running of the v3.0 immunoSEQ assay took place at survey level. Only in-frame clones appear in the TCRdb table, and some are missing; sequencing was by immunoSEQ multiplex PCR. In the table there are 23,000 or so clones, around 87% of which are singletons. This TCR derives from a man younger than 30 with HIV. This chain links TRBV19 with TRBJ2-2; D is ambiguous. The sequenced sample was unsorted PBMCs, obtained 0.2 years before starting antiretroviral therapy. The CDR3 reads CASSIVGQVNTGELFF. In nucleotides, the CDR3 is TGTGCCAGTAGTATAGTAGGGCAGGTGAACACCGGGGAGCTGTTTTTT.